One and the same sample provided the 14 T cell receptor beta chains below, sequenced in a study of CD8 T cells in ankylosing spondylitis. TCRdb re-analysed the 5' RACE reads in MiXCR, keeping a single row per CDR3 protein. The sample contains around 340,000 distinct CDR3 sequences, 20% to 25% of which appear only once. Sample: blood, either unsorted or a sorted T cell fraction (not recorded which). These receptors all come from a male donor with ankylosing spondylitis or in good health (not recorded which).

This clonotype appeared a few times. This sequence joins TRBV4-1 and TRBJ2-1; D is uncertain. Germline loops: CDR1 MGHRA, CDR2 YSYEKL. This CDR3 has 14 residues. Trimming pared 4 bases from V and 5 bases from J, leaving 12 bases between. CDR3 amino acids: CASSPWVGHNEQFF. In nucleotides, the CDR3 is TGCGCCAGCAGCCCATGGGTTGGACACAATGAGCAGTTCTTC.

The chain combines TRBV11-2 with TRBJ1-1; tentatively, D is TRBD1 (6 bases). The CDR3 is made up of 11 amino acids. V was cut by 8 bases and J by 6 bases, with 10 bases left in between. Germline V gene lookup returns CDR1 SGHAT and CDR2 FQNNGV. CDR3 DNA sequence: TGTGCCAGCGGCAGGGGCCCTGAAGCTTTCTTT. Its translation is CASGRGPEAFF.

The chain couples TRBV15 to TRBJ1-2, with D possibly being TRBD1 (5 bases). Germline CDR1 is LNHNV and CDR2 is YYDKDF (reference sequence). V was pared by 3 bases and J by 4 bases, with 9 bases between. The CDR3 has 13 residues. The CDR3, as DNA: TGTGCCACCAGCAGTTTTGGGGGCTATGGCTACACCTTC. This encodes CATSSFGGYGYTF.

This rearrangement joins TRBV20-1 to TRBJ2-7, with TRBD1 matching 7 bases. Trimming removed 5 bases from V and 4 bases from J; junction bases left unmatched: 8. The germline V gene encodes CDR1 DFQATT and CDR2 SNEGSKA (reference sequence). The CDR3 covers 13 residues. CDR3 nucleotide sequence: TGCAGTGCTCTGGACAGGTCCTCTTACGAGCAGTACTTC. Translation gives CSALDRSSYEQYF.

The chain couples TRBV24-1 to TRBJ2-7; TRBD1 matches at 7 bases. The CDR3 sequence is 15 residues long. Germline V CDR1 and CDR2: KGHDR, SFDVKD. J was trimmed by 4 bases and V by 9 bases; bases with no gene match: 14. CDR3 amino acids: CATEAPAGGSYEQYF. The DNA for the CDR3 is TGTGCCACCGAAGCCCCGGCAGGGGGATCGTACGAGCAGTACTTC.

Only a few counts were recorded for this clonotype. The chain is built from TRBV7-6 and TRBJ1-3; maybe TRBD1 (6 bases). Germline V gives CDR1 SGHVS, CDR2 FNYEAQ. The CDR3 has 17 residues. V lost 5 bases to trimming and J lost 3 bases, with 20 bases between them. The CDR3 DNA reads TGTGCCAGCAGCAACCCACTCAGGGGTCGGGGTGGAAACACCATATATTTT. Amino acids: CASSNPLRGRGGNTIYF.

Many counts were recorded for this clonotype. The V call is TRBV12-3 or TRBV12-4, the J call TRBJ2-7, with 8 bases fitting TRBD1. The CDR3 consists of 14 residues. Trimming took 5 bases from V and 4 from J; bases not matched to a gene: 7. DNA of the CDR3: TGTGCCAGCAGTCAAGGGACAGGTTTTTACGAGCAGTACTTC. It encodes CASSQGTGFYEQYF.

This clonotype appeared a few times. The CDR3 DNA sequence: TGTGCCAGCAGTTACTCGAGCGGGGACCTCCAAGAGACCCAGTACTTC. Translation gives CASSYSSGDLQETQYF. V and J are TRBV6-2 or TRBV6-3 and TRBJ2-5; the match to TRBD2 covers 7 bases. CDR3 size: 16 residues. Per germline, CDR1 MNHEY and CDR2 SVGEGT. V lost 0 bases to trimming and J lost 1 base; unmatched junction nucleotides: 5.

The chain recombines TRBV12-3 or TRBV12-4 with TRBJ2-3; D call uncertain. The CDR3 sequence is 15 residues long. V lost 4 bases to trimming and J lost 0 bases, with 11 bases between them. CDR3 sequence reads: CASSWAPASTDTQYF. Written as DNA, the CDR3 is TGTGCCAGCAGTTGGGCGCCAGCCAGCACAGATACGCAGTATTTT.

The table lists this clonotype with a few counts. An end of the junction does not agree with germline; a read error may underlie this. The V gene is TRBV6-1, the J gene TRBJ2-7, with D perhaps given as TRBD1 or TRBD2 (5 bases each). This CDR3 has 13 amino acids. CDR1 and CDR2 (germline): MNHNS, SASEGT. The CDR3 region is CASSEGESYEQYF. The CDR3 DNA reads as TGTGCCAGCAGCGAAGGGGAGAGCTACGAGCAGTACTTC.

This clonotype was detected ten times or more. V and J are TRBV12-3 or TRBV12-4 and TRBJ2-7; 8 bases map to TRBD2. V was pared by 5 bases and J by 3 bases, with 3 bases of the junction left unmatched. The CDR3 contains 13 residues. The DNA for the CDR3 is TGTGCCAGCAGTGCTACTAGCGGCTACGAGCAGTACTTC. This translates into CASSATSGYEQYF.

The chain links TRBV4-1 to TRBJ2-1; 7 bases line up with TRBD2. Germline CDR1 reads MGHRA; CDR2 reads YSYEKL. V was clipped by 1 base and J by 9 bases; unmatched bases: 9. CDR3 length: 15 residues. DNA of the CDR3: TGCGCCAGCAGCCAAGGGGATTTACCGGGGGGTGAGCAGTTCTTC. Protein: CASSQGDLPGGEQFF.

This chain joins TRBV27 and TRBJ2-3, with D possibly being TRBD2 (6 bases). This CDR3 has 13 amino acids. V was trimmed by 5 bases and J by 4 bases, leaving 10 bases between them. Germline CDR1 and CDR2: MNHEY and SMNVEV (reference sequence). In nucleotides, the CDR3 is TGTGCCAGCAGTCCCGGGAGATCAGATACGCAGTATTTT. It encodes CASSPGRSDTQYF.

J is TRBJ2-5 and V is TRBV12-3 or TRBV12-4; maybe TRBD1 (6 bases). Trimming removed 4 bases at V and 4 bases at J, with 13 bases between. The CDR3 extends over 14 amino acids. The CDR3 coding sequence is TGTGCCAGCAGTTCTGGGGGCAGGGCAGAGACCCAGTACTTC. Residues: CASSSGGRAETQYF.